Listed below are T cell receptor beta chains from one sample, sequenced in a study of blood T cells in healthy people across ages. TCRdb re-analysed the 5' RACE reads in MiXCR, keeping a single row per CDR3 protein. There are 650,000 to 950,000 distinct CDR3 sequences in the sample; around 43% occur only once, and around 18% lies in the top ten. The specimen was blood. The receptors originated from a man aged 55 to 70 in good health. Each CDR3 is given with its conserved first and last residue. Each record gives: D gene, clone size, J gene, V gene, CDR3 protein. A D gene is named only where the DNA matches it firmly. Only some rows state a clone size, as once, few, many or a class for expanded clones.

-,-,TRBJ2-5,TRBV15,CATSPRNQETQYF
-,-,TRBJ2-7,TRBV7-2,CASSRSGKVYEQYF
-,once,-,TRBV4-1,CASSQSPTTPESEQYF
-,few,TRBJ2-4,TRBV29-1,CSVGTASLRIQYF
-,once,TRBJ1-2,TRBV7-9,CASSRDGIIGYTF
-,few,TRBJ2-7,TRBV7-2,CASSFLGGLVDYEQYF
TRBD2,few,TRBJ2-3,TRBV7-2,CASSLQVTSPDTQYF
TRBD1,few,TRBJ1-5,TRBV28,CASSFGRDRGNQPQHF
-,-,TRBJ2-1,TRBV5-1,CASSLGGDLFF
-,-,TRBJ2-1,TRBV7-2,CASSARGLITTSSYNEQFF
TRBD2,few,TRBJ2-3,TRBV29-1,CSVLLLAGGTDTQYF
-,-,TRBJ1-6,TRBV30,CAWMGGPMGSPLHF
-,-,TRBJ1-5,TRBV12-3/TRBV12-4,CASSHRTRADQPQHF
-,many,TRBJ2-1,TRBV7-2,CASSTGLPYNEQFF
TRBD1,-,TRBJ1-1,TRBV5-5,CASSPGTGSVAFF
-,few,TRBJ2-3,TRBV9,CASSTTGGLDTQYF
TRBD2,few,TRBJ2-1,TRBV20-1,CSARDPRRGDYNEQFF
TRBD2,few,TRBJ2-3,TRBV7-2,CASGTSDTDTQYF
-,few,TRBJ2-1,TRBV29-1,CSVSGIAGGSRYEQFF
TRBD2,few,TRBJ2-7,TRBV27,CASREGLAGTYEQYF
-,many,TRBJ2-6,TRBV29-1,CSVSTGSGANVLTF
-,-,TRBJ2-7,TRBV3-1,CASSQDSQDYEQYF
-,-,TRBJ2-2,TRBV21-1,CASSFRTGGSTGELFF
-,few,TRBJ2-3,TRBV24-1,CATISRGGRDTQYF
-,-,TRBJ2-7,TRBV29-1,CSVEGGGQNEQYF
-,-,TRBJ2-5,TRBV7-2,CASSLESGQETQYF
-,-,TRBJ2-3,TRBV27,CASSLGVGPATDTQYF
TRBD1,once,TRBJ2-7,TRBV5-1,CASSPDRRPNHEQYF
-,few,TRBJ1-5,TRBV27,CASSLKGTGTPQHF
-,few,TRBJ2-7,TRBV6-5,CASSYGSDYEQYF
-,few,TRBJ2-6,TRBV12-3/TRBV12-4,CASSPGGLSGANVLTF
TRBD1,many,TRBJ1-2,TRBV12-3/TRBV12-4,CASSQTGGHGYTF
TRBD1,-,TRBJ1-6,TRBV6-2/TRBV6-3,CASRPSGQGVSLHF
TRBD1,-,TRBJ2-7,TRBV6-5,CASGPGTGPHYEQYF
-,-,TRBJ2-1,TRBV4-3,CASSQGQINEQFF
TRBD1,few,TRBJ2-5,TRBV7-9,CASSLRDRAQETQYF
TRBD1,-,TRBJ1-1,TRBV29-1,CSVAYRGLLNTEAFF
-,-,TRBJ2-3,TRBV7-3,CASSPGAGEGTDTRYF
-,few,-,TRBV27,CASNLWGSGTETQYF
-,-,-,TRBV20-1,CSARDAGGEGYEQYF